The rows below give T cell receptor beta chains drawn from one sample of a study of blood T cell repertoires in COVID-19. Clones were sequenced by immunoSEQ multiplex PCR, and TCRdb holds only the in-frame ones, with some missing. The sample shows around 500,000 clones, around nine tenths of them seen only once. Sequenced input: PBMCs or T cells enriched from blood (not recorded which). All receptors come from a woman between 40 and 55 years old who had recovered from COVID-19. The CDR3 runs from the conserved cysteine through the conserved F or W. D genes are given only for firm matches. Size is omitted from some rows. Given values are once, few, many or a class for expanded clones.

j_call d_call v_call clone_size cdr3_nt cdr3_aa
TRBJ1-2 . TRBV6-2/TRBV6-3 . TGTGCCAGCGGCCCTTGGCCGGACAGAGCAATTATCTATGGCTACACCTTC CASGPWPDRAIIYGYTF
TRBJ1-2 TRBD1 TRBV28 once TGTGCCAGCACTTACGTAGGACAGGGAACATATGGCTACACCTTC CASTYVGQGTYGYTF
TRBJ2-3 . TRBV7-6 . TGTGCCAGCAGCTTAAATCCCCACCGGCAGGGGCTTACAGATACGCAGTATTTT CASSLNPHRQGLTDTQYF
TRBJ2-5 . TRBV5-1 . TGCGCCAGCACTCTGGAGGGTCAAGAGACCCAGTACTTC CASTLEGQETQYF
TRBJ2-7 TRBD2 TRBV24-1 . TGTGCCACCTCCGGGACTAGCGCCTACGAGCAGTACTTC CATSGTSAYEQYF
TRBJ1-2 TRBD1 TRBV9 . TGTGCCAGCAGTGGGACAGGAGATAGCTACACCTTC CASSGTGDSYTF
TRBJ2-1 . TRBV27 . TGTGCCAGCAGTTTTGGACAGGGTAGCGGGAGAGGGTCCTACAATGAGCAGTTCTTC CASSFGQGSGRGSYNEQFF
TRBJ2-3 TRBD2 TRBV6-5 . TGTGCCAGTTCTAGCGGGAGGCTACACACAGATACGCAGTATTTT CASSSGRLHTDTQYF
TRBJ2-5 TRBD2 TRBV2 . TGTGCCAGCACCGCTGGGGGTAGCGGGAGTAGGTGGCAAGAGACCCAGTACTTC CASTAGGSGSRWQETQYF
TRBJ1-2 . TRBV12-3/TRBV12-4 . TGTGCCAGCAGGCGGACTCAGGGAGGCGGCTACACCTTC CASRRTQGGGYTF
TRBJ2-1 TRBD2 TRBV11-3 . TGTGCCAGCAGCTTAGATCTGACTAGCGGGAATCTCTACAATGAGCAGTTCTTC CASSLDLTSGNLYNEQFF
TRBJ2-1 TRBD2 TRBV4-2 . TGTGGCCGAGGGACTAGCGGGAGAGGGCGCTCCTACAATGAGCAGTTCTTC CGRGTSGRGRSYNEQFF
TRBJ2-7 TRBD1 TRBV7-9 few TGTGCCAGCAGCGTCACCGGGACAGGGGCCCCCCAGCAGTACTTC CASSVTGTGAPQQYF
TRBJ2-5 TRBD1 TRBV7-2 . TGTGCCAGCAGCTTATGGGGGACAGGCCAAGAGACCCAGTACTTC CASSLWGTGQETQYF
TRBJ1-6 . TRBV9 . TGTGCCAGCTCCTATGGGGGGAGCTCCTATAATTCACCCCTCCACTTT CASSYGGSSYNSPLHF
TRBJ2-2 . TRBV6-5 . TGTGCCAGCAGTTACCAGAGCTACAGCGGGGAGCTGTTTTTT CASSYQSYSGELFF
TRBJ2-1 TRBD2 TRBV2 . TGTGCCAGCAGCACCGGGACTAGCATTGGTGAGCAGTTCTTC CASSTGTSIGEQFF
TRBJ2-7 TRBD1 TRBV9 once TGTGCCAGCAGCGTCGGACAGGTCGACGAGCAGTACTTC CASSVGQVDEQYF
TRBJ1-5 . TRBV11-2 . TGTGCCAGCAGCCCTACAGCCCACCAGCCCCAGCATTTT CASSPTAHQPQHF
TRBJ2-7 . TRBV5-4 . TGTGCCAGCAGCTTTCAGGGATCTAGGTTGCTGGGGGCCGAGCAGTACTTC CASSFQGSRLLGAEQYF
TRBJ1-6 TRBD1 TRBV11-3 few TGTGCCAGCAGCCCGGGACAGGGGGGCTCACCCCTCCACTTT CASSPGQGGSPLHF
TRBJ2-7 . TRBV11-3 . TGTGCCAGCAGCTCTCTTAGCGGAGACGAGCAGTACTTC CASSSLSGDEQYF
TRBJ2-5 . TRBV7-9 . TGTGCCAGCAGCCCTCGTAGCGGTCGCGAGACCCAGTACTTC CASSPRSGRETQYF